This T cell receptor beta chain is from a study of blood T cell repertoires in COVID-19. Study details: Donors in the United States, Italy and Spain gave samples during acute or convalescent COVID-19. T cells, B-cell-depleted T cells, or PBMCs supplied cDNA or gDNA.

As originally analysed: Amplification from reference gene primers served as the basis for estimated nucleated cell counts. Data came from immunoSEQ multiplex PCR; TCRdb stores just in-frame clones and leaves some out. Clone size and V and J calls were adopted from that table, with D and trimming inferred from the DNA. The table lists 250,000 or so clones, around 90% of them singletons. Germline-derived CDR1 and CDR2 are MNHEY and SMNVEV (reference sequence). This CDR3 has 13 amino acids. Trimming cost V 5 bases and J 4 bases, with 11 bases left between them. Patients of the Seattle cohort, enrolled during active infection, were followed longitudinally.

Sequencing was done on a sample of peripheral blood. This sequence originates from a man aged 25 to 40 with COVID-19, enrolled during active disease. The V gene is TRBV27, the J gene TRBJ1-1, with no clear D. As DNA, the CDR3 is TGTGCCAGCAGTCCTCGGAGGCTCACTGAAGCTTTCTTT. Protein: CASSPRRLTEAFF.